Each of the 2 T cell receptor beta chains below was sequenced from the same sample in a study of cytomegalovirus exposure and HLA in healthy donors. This PCR relied on a set of 60 Vbeta primers and 13 Jbeta primers. Generated by immunoSEQ multiplex PCR, the TCRdb table keeps only in-frame clones and is missing some. This sample carries 95,000 to 150,000 clones, approximately 80% of them seen once, and the ten largest clones take around 9.5%. Input material: PBMCs. The receptor source for this set is a female donor in good health and CMV-seropositive.

This clone came up once. The V call is TRBV7-6, the J call TRBJ2-5; 7 bases align to TRBD2. The junction had 9 bases not matched to a gene; V was cut back by 1 base and J by 4 bases. The CDR3 is 16 amino acids. Germline V gives CDR1 SGHVS, CDR2 FNYEAQ. CDR3 nucleotides: TGTGCCAGCAGCTTAGGGTCTGGGGGGGGTGGAGAGACCCAGTACTTC. Its protein is CASSLGSGGGGETQYF.

This clone was found once. The chain combines TRBV27 with TRBJ1-5; D may be TRBD1 (6 bases). Trimming took off 6 bases at V and 0 bases at J, with 12 bases between the two ends. CDR3 length: 15 residues. Germline CDR1 MNHEY, CDR2 SMNVEV (reference sequence). The CDR3 loop reads CASSPTGYSNQPQHF. The DNA for the CDR3 is TGTGCCAGCAGCCCCACAGGGTATAGCAATCAGCCCCAGCATTTT.